The rows below give T cell receptor beta chains drawn from one sample of a study of blood T cell repertoires in COVID-19. The protocol was immunoSEQ multiplex PCR, while the TCRdb copy is restricted to in-frame clones and leaves out a portion. This sample has 300,000 or so clones, with just over 90% found just once. Sequencing was carried out using peripheral blood. The receptors here all came from a woman in her 30s with COVID-19, enrolled during active disease. The CDR3 runs from the conserved cysteine through the conserved F or W. A D gene is named only where the DNA matches it firmly. Where a row states a size, it is once, few, many or the class of an expanded clone; other rows omit it.

d_call clone_size j_call v_call cdr3_aa cdr3_nt
TRBD2 . TRBJ2-7 TRBV3-1/TRBV3-2 CASRRGLAGYEQYF TGTGCCAGCAGGAGGGGACTAGCGGGCTACGAGCAGTACTTC
. . TRBJ1-1 TRBV6-5 CASTRFLNTEAFF TGTGCCAGCACCAGATTTTTAAACACTGAAGCTTTCTTT
. . TRBJ2-7 TRBV6-7 CASSYSRTPVYEQYF TGTGCCAGCAGTTACTCCAGGACACCAGTTTACGAGCAGTACTTC
TRBD2 . TRBJ2-1 TRBV18 CASSSGLEGSNEQFF TGTGCCAGCTCTTCGGGACTAGAGGGATCCAATGAGCAGTTCTTC
. . TRBJ2-3 TRBV10-3 CAISVGVDADTQYF TGTGCCATCAGCGTAGGGGTCGACGCAGATACGCAGTATTTT
TRBD2 . TRBJ2-1 TRBV3-1/TRBV3-2 CASSPTLAGRYNEQFF TGTGCCAGCAGCCCCACGCTAGCGGGACGATACAATGAGCAGTTCTTC
TRBD2 . TRBJ2-2 TRBV20-1 CSASLSGRDTGELFF TGCAGTGCTAGTCTAAGCGGGAGGGACACCGGGGAGCTGTTTTTT
. . TRBJ2-7 TRBV19 CASSAGQFYEQYF TGTGCCAGTAGTGCGGGACAGTTCTACGAGCAGTACTTC
. . TRBJ2-6 TRBV28 CASTVQGSGANVLTF TGTGCCAGCACCGTACAGGGATCTGGGGCCAACGTCCTGACTTTC
. . TRBJ2-1 TRBV5-1 CASSLQPGQRANEQFF TGCGCCAGCAGCCTACAACCGGGACAGCGGGCCAATGAGCAGTTCTTC
. . TRBJ1-1 TRBV6-5 CASKLRDSTEAFF TGTGCCAGCAAGCTCCGGGACTCGACTGAAGCTTTCTTT
. . TRBJ1-5 TRBV21-1 CASSKDRRDQPQHF TGTGCCAGCAGCAAGGACAGAAGGGATCAGCCCCAGCATTTT
TRBD1 . TRBJ1-3 TRBV4-1 CASSQPNSGGPGNTIYF TGCGCCAGCAGCCAACCGAACTCAGGGGGGCCTGGAAACACCATATATTTT
. . TRBJ2-1 TRBV5-4 CASSLVSDEQFF TGTGCCAGCAGCTTGGTCTCGGATGAGCAGTTCTTC
TRBD2 . TRBJ2-7 TRBV10-3 CAISTGTSGSYEQYF TGTGCCATCAGTACCGGGACTAGCGGGAGTTACGAGCAGTACTTC
TRBD1 . TRBJ2-7 TRBV11-2 CASSPSTGWEQYF TGTGCCAGCAGTCCCTCGACAGGGTGGGAGCAGTACTTC
. . TRBJ2-7 TRBV11-1 CASSLAGALGEQYF TGTGCCAGCAGCTTAGCGGGGGCGCTCGGCGAGCAGTACTTC
. . TRBJ2-1 TRBV5-1 CASRQSRSYNEQFF TGCGCCAGCCGACAGTCTCGCTCCTACAATGAGCAGTTCTTC
. . TRBJ1-1 TRBV6-1 CASSERWGGNTEAFF TGTGCCAGCAGTGAAAGGTGGGGGGGAAACACTGAAGCTTTCTTT
. once TRBJ2-7 TRBV19 CASSPGTLYYEQYF TGTGCCAGTAGTCCCGGGACACTTTACTACGAGCAGTACTTC
. . TRBJ1-5 TRBV19 CASRKHQGINQPQHF TGTGCCAGTAGGAAACATCAGGGAATCAATCAGCCCCAGCATTTT
TRBD1 . TRBJ1-5 TRBV6-5 CASSRGQSHQPQHF TGTGCCAGCAGTCGGGGACAGTCCCATCAGCCCCAGCATTTT
TRBD2 once TRBJ2-1 TRBV29-1 CSVVLAGTGSSYNEQFF TGCAGCGTTGTTTTAGCGGGAACTGGGAGCTCCTACAATGAGCAGTTCTTC
. . TRBJ1-5 TRBV4-2 CASSQELNQPQHF TGTGCCAGCAGCCAAGAACTGAATCAGCCCCAGCATTTT
. . TRBJ2-6 TRBV28 CASSSHGPYSGANVLTF TGTGCCAGCAGCTCCCATGGGCCCTACTCTGGGGCCAACGTCCTGACTTTC
. . TRBJ2-4 TRBV6-5 CASISSGAKNIQYF TGTGCCAGCATCTCCAGCGGAGCCAAAAACATTCAGTACTTC
. once TRBJ2-7 TRBV4-1 CASSLSSGHRVGEQYF TGCGCCAGCAGCCTCTCATCTGGGCACAGGGTTGGCGAGCAGTACTTC
TRBD2 . TRBJ2-7 TRBV5-1 CASSPPGGSGAYEQYF TGCGCCAGCAGCCCCCCCGGGGGGAGCGGTGCCTACGAGCAGTACTTC
TRBD2 . TRBJ2-7 TRBV5-4 CASSSGTSGSYEQYF TGTGCCAGCAGTTCCGGGACTAGCGGTTCCTACGAGCAGTACTTC
. . TRBJ1-1 TRBV5-1 CASSSDRYHTEAFF TGCGCCAGCAGCTCGGACAGATACCACACTGAAGCTTTCTTT